A single sample gave rise to the 27 T cell receptor beta chains below, sequenced in a study of shared clonotypes between healthy human individuals. Naive CD8 populations comprised CD45RO-negative cells positively selected for CCR7, excluding terminally differentiated effector memory CD45RA+ cells. Data came from immunoSEQ multiplex PCR; TCRdb stores just in-frame clones and leaves some out. Here the sample spans around 550,000 clones, approximately 95% being singletons. The sequencing sample was made of naive CD8+ T cells sorted from blood. All receptors come from a woman aged 30 to 39 in good health.

The chain combines TRBV4-1 with TRBJ2-1; no reliable D call. With 1 base removed from V and 4 bases from J, the gap between germline ends came to 8 bases. Germline CDR1 reads MGHRA; CDR2 reads YSYEKL. This CDR3 is built from 14 residues. CDR3 sequence: CASSQVPGYNEQFF. CDR3 DNA sequence: TGCGCCAGCAGCCAAGTTCCGGGTTACAATGAGCAGTTCTTC.

The chain has TRBV28 and TRBJ1-4, with a tentative D call TRBD1 (6 bases). Germline CDR1 MDHEN, CDR2 SYDVKM. The CDR3 sequence is 15 residues long. The germline V and J ends were trimmed by 5 bases and 1 base, with 11 bases remaining between them. CDR3 in DNA: TGTGCCAGCAGTCCACAGGGATTAACTAATGAAAAACTGTTTTTT. Its protein product is CASSPQGLTNEKLFF. The whole variable domain, filled in from reference TRBV28 and TRBJ1-4, reads DVKVTQSSRYLVKRTGEKVFLECVQDMDHENMFWYRQDPGLGLRLIYFSYDVKMKEKGDIPEGYSVSREKKERFSLILESASTNQTSMYLCASSPQGLTNEKLFFGSGTQLSVL.

The chain recombines TRBV19 with TRBJ2-3; D is unclear. This CDR3 comprises 15 residues. Per germline, CDR1 LNHDA and CDR2 SQIVND (reference sequence). V was clipped by 7 bases and J by 0 bases, with 14 bases between them. Here the CDR3 reads CASTPVASSTDTQYF. CDR3 sequence (DNA): TGTGCCAGTACCCCAGTAGCCTCTAGCACAGATACGCAGTATTTT.

The rearrangement joins TRBV4-1 to TRBJ2-1; TRBD2 matches at 7 bases. The CDR3 spans 16 residues. Germline lookup yields CDR1 MGHRA and CDR2 YSYEKL. J was trimmed by 7 bases and V by 4 bases; bases with no gene match: 13. The CDR3 bases are TGCGCCAGCAGCCGACGGCCCGGACTAGTAGTGAATGAGCAGTTCTTC. Its translation: CASSRRPGLVVNEQFF.

The chain joins TRBV10-1 to TRBJ2-3; D is undetermined. The CDR3 consists of 15 residues. V lost 2 bases and J lost 0, with 9 bases in between. Per germline, CDR1 WNHNN and CDR2 SYGVQD (reference sequence). CDR3 region: CASSEADGSTDTQYF. The CDR3 DNA sequence: TGCGCCAGCAGTGAGGCCGACGGGAGCACAGATACGCAGTATTTT.

This rearrangement joins TRBV19 to TRBJ2-7; 14 bases are shared with TRBD2. This CDR3 spans 18 amino acids. V dropped 4 bases and J dropped 5; count of bases not matched to a gene: 13. Germline loops: CDR1 LNHDA, CDR2 SQIVND (reference sequence). The CDR3 loop is CASSNPGLAGDTRHEQYF. The CDR3 nucleotides read TGTGCCAGTAGTAACCCGGGACTAGCGGGAGATACCCGCCACGAGCAGTACTTC.

This chain joins TRBV7-9 and TRBJ2-7, with 10 bases matching TRBD2. Trimming at V came to 4 bases and at J to 2 bases, leaving 5 bases not matched to a gene. The CDR3 has 15 residues. From germline, CDR1 is SEHNR and CDR2 FQNEAQ (reference sequence). CDR3 in amino acids: CASSSPLAGAYEQYF. Here the CDR3 DNA reads TGTGCCAGCAGCTCCCCGCTAGCGGGAGCCTACGAGCAGTACTTC.

This chain uses TRBV28 with TRBJ2-1; 9 bases align to TRBD1. The CDR3 runs to 15 residues. Germline assignment: CDR1 MDHEN and CDR2 SYDVKM. V was pared by 6 bases and J by 8 bases, with 11 bases of the junction left unmatched. CDR3 loop: CASRNSGTGSHEQFF. As DNA, the CDR3 is TGTGCCAGCAGAAATTCCGGGACAGGGAGCCATGAGCAGTTCTTC.

The rearrangement uses TRBV28 and TRBJ2-3; 7 bases are shared with TRBD2. The CDR3 loop spans 15 amino acids. Germline trimming cut 3 bases from V and 1 base from J; bases unmatched to any gene: 4. Germline values: CDR1 MDHEN, CDR2 SYDVKM. The CDR3 coding sequence is TGTGCCAGCAGTTTGGGCGGGAGCCGCACAGATACGCAGTATTTT. This sequence encodes CASSLGGSRTDTQYF. The whole variable domain, remainder taken from reference TRBV28 and TRBJ2-3, is DVKVTQSSRYLVKRTGEKVFLECVQDMDHENMFWYRQDPGLGLRLIYFSYDVKMKEKGDIPEGYSVSREKKERFSLILESASTNQTSMYLCASSLGGSRTDTQYFGPGTRLTVL.

The rearrangement uses TRBV4-1 and TRBJ2-7, with 9 bases aligning to TRBD1. Germline CDR1 and CDR2: MGHRA and YSYEKL. This CDR3 has 18 amino acids. With 0 bases clipped from V and 2 bases from J, the junction kept 11 bases outside the gene matches. DNA of the CDR3: TGCGCCAGCAGCCAAGAAGGGCCCCCACGGACAGGGGCCTACGAGCAGTACTTC. Its translation: CASSQEGPPRTGAYEQYF.

The CDR3 coding sequence is TGTGCCAGCGACACTACAGGGCTGAACACTGAAGCTTTCTTT. Translation: CASDTTGLNTEAFF. The J gene is TRBJ1-1, the V gene TRBV9; tentatively, D is TRBD1 (6 bases). The V end was cut by 7 bases, the J end by 0 bases, with 13 bases between. The CDR3 sequence is 14 residues long. Looked up from germline, CDR1 is SGDLS and CDR2 is YYNGEE.

The J gene is TRBJ2-6, the V gene TRBV27, with D possibly being TRBD2 (6 bases). The CDR3 extends over 16 amino acids. CDR1 is MNHEY, CDR2 SMNVEV, per germline (reference sequence). Deletions cut 0 bases from V and 2 bases from J, with 8 bases between. For the CDR3, the DNA is TGTGCCAGCAGTTTATCATGGGGGGCTGGGGCCAACGTCCTGACTTTC. Its translation is CASSLSWGAGANVLTF. The complete variable domain, with remaining parts taken from reference TRBV27 and TRBJ2-6, reads EAQVTQNPRYLITVTGKKLTVTCSQNMNHEYMSWYRQDPGLGLRQIYYSMNVEVTDKGDVPEGYKVSRKEKRNFPLILESPSPNQTSLYFCASSLSWGAGANVLTFGAGSRLTVL.

The chain links TRBV4-1 to TRBJ2-1; 12 positions match TRBD2. Germline V gene data show CDR1 as MGHRA and CDR2 as YSYEKL. This CDR3 spans 16 amino acids. With V trimmed by 6 bases and J by 0 bases, 3 bases remained unmatched. CDR3 DNA: TGCGCCAGCAGTCGGACTAGCGGGAACTCCTACAATGAGCAGTTCTTC. This encodes CASSRTSGNSYNEQFF.

This clone appeared a single time. The same CDR3 is also encoded by other DNA sequences in this sample. V gene TRBV28 combines with J gene TRBJ2-7, with D hard to call. V was pared by 2 bases and J by 0 bases, with 8 bases between. The CDR3 has 14 amino acids. Germline CDR1 MDHEN, CDR2 SYDVKM. Here the CDR3 reads CASSLVGSSYEQYF. The CDR3 DNA is TGTGCCAGCAGTTTAGTCGGTAGCTCCTACGAGCAGTACTTC.

The J gene is TRBJ2-1, the V gene TRBV20-1; no definite D call. This CDR3 is 11 amino acids long. Per germline, CDR1 DFQATT and CDR2 SNEGSKA (reference sequence). Trimming took 6 bases from V and 4 from J, leaving 7 bases between them. CDR3 protein: CSATEYNEQFF. The CDR3 bases are TGCAGTGCCACCGAATACAATGAGCAGTTCTTC.

The chain recombines TRBV5-8 with TRBJ1-5; 11 bases are shared with TRBD1. The CDR3 has 15 amino acids. Germline V gene lookup returns CDR1 SGHTS and CDR2 YDEGEE. V trimming: 6 bases; J trimming: 6 bases; junction bases outside the gene matches: 8. The CDR3 nucleotides are TGTGCCAGCACCGAAGGACAGGGGGCCGGTCAGCCCCAGCATTTT. It encodes CASTEGQGAGQPQHF. The full variable domain, its missing parts supplied by reference TRBV5-8 and TRBJ1-5, is EAGVTQSPTHLIKTRGQQATLRCSPISGHTSVYWYQQALGLGLQFLLWYDEGEERNRGNFPPRFSGRQFPNYSSELNVNALELEDSALYLCASTEGQGAGQPQHFGDGTRLSIL.

This chain links TRBV4-1 with TRBJ2-1, with unresolved D. Germline-derived CDR1 and CDR2 are MGHRA and YSYEKL. This CDR3 contains 13 residues. V lost 1 base, J lost 12 bases, and 13 bases lay in between. The CDR3 DNA reads TGCGCCAGCAGCCAAGGCCTGGACGCCGGGCAGTTCTTC. It specifies CASSQGLDAGQFF.

The chain carries TRBV10-3 and TRBJ2-7; 9 positions match TRBD2. This CDR3 region has 14 residues. Unmatched junction bases numbered 7, after V lost 5 bases and J lost 5 bases. Germline V gene data show CDR1 as ENHRY and CDR2 as SYGVKD. CDR3 protein: CAISWLLAGHEQYF. CDR3 coding DNA: TGTGCCATCAGTTGGCTTCTAGCGGGACACGAGCAGTACTTC.

The chain employs TRBV2 and TRBJ2-7; D is undetermined. Trimming shortened V by 6 bases and J by 4 bases, and 7 bases separated the two germline ends. There are 11 residues in the CDR3. Germline V gives CDR1 SNHLY, CDR2 FYNNEI. CDR3 DNA sequence: TGTGCCAGCAGGTCTCGGTACGAGCAGTACTTC. Protein sequence: CASRSRYEQYF.

The chain joins TRBV5-4 to TRBJ2-7; tentatively, D is TRBD2 (5 bases). Deletions cut 4 bases from V and 1 base from J, with 21 bases between. The CDR3 has 17 residues. CDR1 is SGHNT and CDR2 is YYREEE in the germline V gene (reference sequence). The CDR3 loop reads CASSQALVAGLSYEQYF. Written as DNA, the CDR3 is TGTGCCAGCAGCCAAGCTTTAGTGGCGGGCCTTTCCTACGAGCAGTACTTC. The complete variable domain, with remaining parts taken from reference TRBV5-4 and TRBJ2-7, reads ETGVTQSPTHLIKTRGQQVTLRCSSQSGHNTVSWYQQALGQGPQFIFQYYREEENGRGNFPPRFSGLQFPNYSSELNVNALELDDSALYLCASSQALVAGLSYEQYFGPGTRLTVT.

The chain combines TRBV27 with TRBJ2-3, with D uncertain. Germline CDR1 and CDR2: MNHEY and SMNVEV (reference sequence). This CDR3 spans 13 amino acids. V was trimmed by 2 bases and J by 5 bases, leaving 8 bases between them. CDR3 loop: CASSLSTRDTQYF. CDR3 nucleotide sequence: TGTGCCAGCAGTTTAAGTACCAGAGATACGCAGTATTTT.

On this clone: Other DNA sequences in this specimen translate into the identical CDR3. The chain couples TRBV27 to TRBJ1-1, with D uncertain. The CDR3 is 14 residues long. Between the trimmed V and J ends, which lost 0 bases and 1 base, there was a span of 6 bases. Germline CDR1 is MNHEY and CDR2 is SMNVEV (reference sequence). The CDR3 protein is CASSLSLGNTEAFF. In DNA form, the CDR3 reads TGTGCCAGCAGTTTATCCCTGGGGAACACTGAAGCTTTCTTT.

This rearrangement joins TRBV5-4 to TRBJ1-2; D gene ambiguous. CDR1 SGHNT and CDR2 YYREEE come from the germline V gene (reference sequence). Trimming shortened V by 3 bases and J by 3 bases, and 21 bases separated the two germline ends. The CDR3 is made up of 17 amino acids. Written as DNA, the CDR3 is TGTGCCAGCAGCTCTAGACACCGGCGGGTAGTAGACTATGGCTACACCTTC. Residues: CASSSRHRRVVDYGYTF. Full variable domain (rest looked up from reference TRBV5-4 and TRBJ1-2): ETGVTQSPTHLIKTRGQQVTLRCSSQSGHNTVSWYQQALGQGPQFIFQYYREEENGRGNFPPRFSGLQFPNYSSELNVNALELDDSALYLCASSSRHRRVVDYGYTFGSGTRLTVV.

This clone was seen only a few times. This chain joins TRBV5-1 and TRBJ2-7; D remains unclear. The CDR3 is made up of 14 amino acids. Trimming left V 1 base short and J 2 bases short, with 10 bases between. Germline CDR1 reads SGHRS; CDR2 reads YFSETQ. The CDR3: CASSLRLPPYEQYF. In DNA, the CDR3 is TGCGCCAGCAGCTTGAGACTTCCCCCCTACGAGCAGTACTTC.

This chain uses TRBV27 with TRBJ2-6, with a weak D call TRBD1 (5 bases). The V end lost 2 bases, the J end lost 0 bases, and 11 bases lay between the germline ends. The CDR3 covers 17 residues. Germline V CDR1 and CDR2: MNHEY, SMNVEV (reference sequence). CDR3 in amino acids: CASSLAGSSSGANVLTF. The CDR3 region has the DNA TGTGCCAGCAGTTTAGCAGGGTCGAGCTCTGGGGCCAACGTCCTGACTTTC.

The rearrangement uses TRBV7-9 and TRBJ2-7; D possibly corresponds to TRBD2 (6 bases). The CDR3 totals 13 residues. V shed 5 bases and J shed 7 bases, with 15 bases lying between them. Germline CDR1 and CDR2: SEHNR and FQNEAQ (reference sequence). As DNA, the CDR3 is TGTGCCAGCAGCCCTCGGGAGACAGAAGAGCAGTACTTC. It codes for CASSPRETEEQYF.

The chain recombines TRBV2 with TRBJ2-3; no clear D. V was cut by 4 bases and J by 1 base, with 18 bases left in between. The CDR3 loop spans 17 amino acids. CDR1 and CDR2 (germline): SNHLY, FYNNEI. The CDR3 region is CASSAQPPGVGTDTQYF. CDR3 DNA: TGTGCCAGCAGTGCCCAACCCCCGGGTGTGGGCACAGATACGCAGTATTTT.